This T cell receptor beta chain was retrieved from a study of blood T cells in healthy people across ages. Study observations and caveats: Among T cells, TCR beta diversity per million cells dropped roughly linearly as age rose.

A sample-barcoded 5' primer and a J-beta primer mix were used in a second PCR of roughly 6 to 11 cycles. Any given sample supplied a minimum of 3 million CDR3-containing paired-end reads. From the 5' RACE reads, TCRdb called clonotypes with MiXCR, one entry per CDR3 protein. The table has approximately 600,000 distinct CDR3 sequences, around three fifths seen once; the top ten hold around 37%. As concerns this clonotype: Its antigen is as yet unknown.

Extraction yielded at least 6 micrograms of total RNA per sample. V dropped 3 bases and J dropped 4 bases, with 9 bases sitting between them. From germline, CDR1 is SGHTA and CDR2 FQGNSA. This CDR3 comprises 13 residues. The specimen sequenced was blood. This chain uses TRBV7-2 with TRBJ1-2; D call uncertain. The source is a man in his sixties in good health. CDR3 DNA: TGTGCCAGCAGCTTCCAGACCTCCTATGGCTACACCTTC. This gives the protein CASSFQTSYGYTF.